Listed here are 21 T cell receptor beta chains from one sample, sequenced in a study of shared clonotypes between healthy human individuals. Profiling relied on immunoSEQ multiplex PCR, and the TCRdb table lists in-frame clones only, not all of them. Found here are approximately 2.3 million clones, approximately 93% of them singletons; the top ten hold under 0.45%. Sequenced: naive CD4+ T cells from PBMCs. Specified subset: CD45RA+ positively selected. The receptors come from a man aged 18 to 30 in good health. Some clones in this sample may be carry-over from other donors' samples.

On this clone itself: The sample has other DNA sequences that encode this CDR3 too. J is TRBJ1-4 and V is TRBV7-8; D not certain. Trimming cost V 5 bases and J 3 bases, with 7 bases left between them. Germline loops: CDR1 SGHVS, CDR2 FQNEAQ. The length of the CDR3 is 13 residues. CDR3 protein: CASSRDPNEKLFF. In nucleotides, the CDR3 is TGTGCCAGCAGCCGAGACCCTAATGAAAAACTGTTTTTT. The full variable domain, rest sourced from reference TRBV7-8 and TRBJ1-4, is GAGVSQSPRYKVAKRGQDVALRCDPISGHVSLFWYQQALGQGPEFLTYFQNEAQLDKSGLPSDRFFAERPEGSVSTLKIQRTQQEDSAVYLCASSRDPNEKLFFGSGTQLSVL.

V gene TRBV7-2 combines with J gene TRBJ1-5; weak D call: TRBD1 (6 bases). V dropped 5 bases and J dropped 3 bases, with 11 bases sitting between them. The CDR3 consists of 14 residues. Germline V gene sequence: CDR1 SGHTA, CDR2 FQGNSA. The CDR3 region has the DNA TGTGCCAGCAGCATAAGGGACAACAATCAGCCCCAGCATTTT. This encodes CASSIRDNNQPQHF.

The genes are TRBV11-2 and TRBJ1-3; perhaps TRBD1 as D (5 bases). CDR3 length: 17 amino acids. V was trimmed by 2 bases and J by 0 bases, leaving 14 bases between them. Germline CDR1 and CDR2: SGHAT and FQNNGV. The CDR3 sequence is CASSLTTTASSGNTIYF. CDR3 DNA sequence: TGTGCCAGCAGCTTAACTACGACAGCCAGCTCTGGAAACACCATATATTTT.

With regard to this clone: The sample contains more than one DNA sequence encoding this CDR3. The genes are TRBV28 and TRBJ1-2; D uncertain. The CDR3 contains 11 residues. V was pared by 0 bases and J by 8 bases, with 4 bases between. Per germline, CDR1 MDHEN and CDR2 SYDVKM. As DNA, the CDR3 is TGTGCCAGCAGTTTATGGGGCGGCTACACCTTC. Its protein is CASSLWGGYTF.

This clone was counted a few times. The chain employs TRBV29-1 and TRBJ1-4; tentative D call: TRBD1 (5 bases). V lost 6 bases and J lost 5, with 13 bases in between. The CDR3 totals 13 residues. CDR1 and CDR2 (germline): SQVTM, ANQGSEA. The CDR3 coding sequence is TGCAGCGTGGGAGACAGACGCAATGAAAAACTGTTTTTT. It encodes CSVGDRRNEKLFF. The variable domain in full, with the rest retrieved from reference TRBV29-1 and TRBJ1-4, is SAVISQKPSRDICQRGTSLTIQCQVDSQVTMMFWYRQQPGQSLTLIATANQGSEATYESGFVIDKFPISRPNLTFSTLTVSNMSPEDSSIYLCSVGDRRNEKLFFGSGTQLSVL.

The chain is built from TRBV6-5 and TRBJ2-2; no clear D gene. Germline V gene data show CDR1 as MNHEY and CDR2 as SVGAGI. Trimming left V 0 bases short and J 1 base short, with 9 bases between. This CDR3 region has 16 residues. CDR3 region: CASSYSSSGNTGELFF. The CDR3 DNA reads TGTGCCAGCAGTTACTCGTCATCCGGGAACACCGGGGAGCTGTTTTTT.

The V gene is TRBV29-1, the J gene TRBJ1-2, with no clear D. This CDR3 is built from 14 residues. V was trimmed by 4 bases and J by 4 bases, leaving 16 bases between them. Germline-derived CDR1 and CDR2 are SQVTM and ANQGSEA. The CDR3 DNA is TGCAGCGTTGTCTCCAGGTTCACCGTCTATGGCTACACCTTC. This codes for CSVVSRFTVYGYTF.

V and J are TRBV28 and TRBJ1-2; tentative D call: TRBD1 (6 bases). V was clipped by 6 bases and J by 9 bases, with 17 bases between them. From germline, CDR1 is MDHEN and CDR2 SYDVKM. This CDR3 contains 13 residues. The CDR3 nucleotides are TGTGCCAGCAGGCCCACAGGGTCCCCCCGCTACACCTTC. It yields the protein CASRPTGSPRYTF.

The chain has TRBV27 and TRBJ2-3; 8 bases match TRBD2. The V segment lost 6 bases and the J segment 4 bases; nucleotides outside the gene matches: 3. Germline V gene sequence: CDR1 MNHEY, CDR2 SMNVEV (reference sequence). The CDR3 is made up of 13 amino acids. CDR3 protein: CASRDGGADTQYF. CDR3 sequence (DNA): TGTGCCAGCAGGGACGGGGGGGCAGATACGCAGTATTTT.

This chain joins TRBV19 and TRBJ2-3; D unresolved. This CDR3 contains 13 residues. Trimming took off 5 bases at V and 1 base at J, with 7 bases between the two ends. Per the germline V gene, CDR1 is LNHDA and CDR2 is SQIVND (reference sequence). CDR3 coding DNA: TGTGCCAGTAGTGGGGTGGGCACAGATACGCAGTATTTT. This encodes CASSGVGTDTQYF. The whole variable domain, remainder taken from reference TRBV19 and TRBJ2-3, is DGGITQSPKYLFRKEGQNVTLSCEQNLNHDAMYWYRQDPGQGLRLIYYSQIVNDFQKGDIAEGYSVSREKKESFPLTVTSAQKNPTAFYLCASSGVGTDTQYFGPGTRLTVL.

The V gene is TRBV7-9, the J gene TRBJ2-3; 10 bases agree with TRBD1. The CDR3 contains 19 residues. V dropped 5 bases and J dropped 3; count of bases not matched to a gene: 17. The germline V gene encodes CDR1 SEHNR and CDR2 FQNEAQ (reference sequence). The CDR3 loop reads CASSRGQGRQTGLTDTQYF. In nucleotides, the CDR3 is TGTGCCAGCAGCCGGGGACAGGGGCGACAGACTGGCTTGACAGATACGCAGTATTTT.

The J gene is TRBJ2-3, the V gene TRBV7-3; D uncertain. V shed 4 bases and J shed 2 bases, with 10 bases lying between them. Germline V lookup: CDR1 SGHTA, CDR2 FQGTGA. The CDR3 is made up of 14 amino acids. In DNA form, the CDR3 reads TGTGCCAGCAGCTCCCCCGATACCACAGATACGCAGTATTTT. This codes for CASSSPDTTDTQYF.

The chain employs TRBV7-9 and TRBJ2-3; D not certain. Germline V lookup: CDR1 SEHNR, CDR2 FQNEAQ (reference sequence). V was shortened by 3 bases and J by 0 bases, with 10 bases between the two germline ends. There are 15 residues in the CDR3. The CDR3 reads CASSLESVSTDTQYF. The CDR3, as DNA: TGTGCCAGCAGCTTGGAGAGTGTTAGCACAGATACGCAGTATTTT.

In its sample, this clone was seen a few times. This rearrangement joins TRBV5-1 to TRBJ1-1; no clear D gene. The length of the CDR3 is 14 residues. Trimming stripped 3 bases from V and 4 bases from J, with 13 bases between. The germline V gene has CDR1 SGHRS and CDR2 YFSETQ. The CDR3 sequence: CASSSYSVSTEAFF. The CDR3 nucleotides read TGCGCCAGCAGCTCCTATTCAGTCAGCACTGAAGCTTTCTTT.

For the CDR3, the DNA is TGTGCCAGCAGCCAAGCTCCGGGACAGCCAAATGAAAAACTGTTTTTT. Translated: CASSQAPGQPNEKLFF. The chain combines TRBV4-2 with TRBJ1-4; 7 bases match TRBD1. The CDR3 is 16 residues long. The germline V gene has CDR1 LGHNA and CDR2 YNFKEQ. With 1 base clipped from V and 5 bases from J, the junction kept 7 bases outside the gene matches.

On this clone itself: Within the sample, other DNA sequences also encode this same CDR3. This CDR3 is CASSLVGETQYF. In nucleotides, the CDR3 is TGTGCCAGCAGCTTGGTGGGAGAGACCCAGTACTTC. The gene calls are TRBV5-4 and TRBJ2-5; no clear D. Between the trimmed V and J ends, which lost 0 bases and 4 bases, there was a span of 4 bases. Germline lookup yields CDR1 SGHNT and CDR2 YYREEE (reference sequence). CDR3 length: 12 amino acids.

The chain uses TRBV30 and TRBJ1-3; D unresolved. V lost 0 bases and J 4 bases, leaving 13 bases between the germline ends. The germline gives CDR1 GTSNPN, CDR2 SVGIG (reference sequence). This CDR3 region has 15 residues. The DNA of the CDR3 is TGTGCCTGGAGTGTCCAAAGAAGCGCCGGAAACACCATATATTTT. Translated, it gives CAWSVQRSAGNTIYF.

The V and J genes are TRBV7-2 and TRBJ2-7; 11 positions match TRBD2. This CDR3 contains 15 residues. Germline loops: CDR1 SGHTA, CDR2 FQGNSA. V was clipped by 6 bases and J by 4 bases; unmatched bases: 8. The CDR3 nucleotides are TGTGCCAGCAGACCCGGGACTAGCGGCCAATACGAGCAGTACTTC. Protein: CASRPGTSGQYEQYF.

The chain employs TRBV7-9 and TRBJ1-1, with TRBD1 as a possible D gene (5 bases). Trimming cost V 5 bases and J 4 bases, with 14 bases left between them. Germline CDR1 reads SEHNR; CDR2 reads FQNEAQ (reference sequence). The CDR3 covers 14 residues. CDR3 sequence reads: CASSPQGLSTEAFF. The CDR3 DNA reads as TGTGCCAGCAGCCCTCAGGGTCTGAGCACTGAAGCTTTCTTT.

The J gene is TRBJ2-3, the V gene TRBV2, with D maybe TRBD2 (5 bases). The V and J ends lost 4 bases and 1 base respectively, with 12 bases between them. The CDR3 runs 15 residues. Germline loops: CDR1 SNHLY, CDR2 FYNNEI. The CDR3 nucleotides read TGTGCCAGCAGTGCAACTAGGGTCGGCACAGATACGCAGTATTTT. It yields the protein CASSATRVGTDTQYF.

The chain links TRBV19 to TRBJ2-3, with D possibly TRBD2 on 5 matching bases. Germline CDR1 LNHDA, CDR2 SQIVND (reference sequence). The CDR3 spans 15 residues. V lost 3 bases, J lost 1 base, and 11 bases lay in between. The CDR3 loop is CASSIGGFGTDTQYF. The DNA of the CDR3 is TGTGCCAGTAGTATTGGCGGGTTCGGCACAGATACGCAGTATTTT.